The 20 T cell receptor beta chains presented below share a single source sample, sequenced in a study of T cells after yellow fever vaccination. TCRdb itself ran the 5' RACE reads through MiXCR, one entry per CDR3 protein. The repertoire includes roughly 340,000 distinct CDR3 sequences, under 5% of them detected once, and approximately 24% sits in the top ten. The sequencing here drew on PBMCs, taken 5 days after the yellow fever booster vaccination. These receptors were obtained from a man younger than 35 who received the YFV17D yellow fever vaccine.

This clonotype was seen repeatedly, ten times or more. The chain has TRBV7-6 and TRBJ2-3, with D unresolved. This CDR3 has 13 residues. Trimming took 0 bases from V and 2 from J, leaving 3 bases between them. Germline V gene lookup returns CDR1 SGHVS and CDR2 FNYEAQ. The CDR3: CASSLATTDTQYF. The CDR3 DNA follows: TGTGCCAGCAGCTTAGCCACCACAGATACGCAGTATTTT.

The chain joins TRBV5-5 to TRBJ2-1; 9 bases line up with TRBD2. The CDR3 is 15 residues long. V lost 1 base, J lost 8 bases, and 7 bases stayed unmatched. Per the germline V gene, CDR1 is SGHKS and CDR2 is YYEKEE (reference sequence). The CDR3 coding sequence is TGTGCCAGCAGCTTGATTAGCGGGGGCCGCGATGAGCAGTTCTTC. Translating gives CASSLISGGRDEQFF.

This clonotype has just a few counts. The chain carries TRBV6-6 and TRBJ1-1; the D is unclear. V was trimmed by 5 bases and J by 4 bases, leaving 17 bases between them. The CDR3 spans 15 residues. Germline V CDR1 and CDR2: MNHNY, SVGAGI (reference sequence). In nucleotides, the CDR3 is TGTGCCAGCAGTCAACCTGTATGGGGTGGCACTGAAGCTTTCTTT. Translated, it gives CASSQPVWGGTEAFF.

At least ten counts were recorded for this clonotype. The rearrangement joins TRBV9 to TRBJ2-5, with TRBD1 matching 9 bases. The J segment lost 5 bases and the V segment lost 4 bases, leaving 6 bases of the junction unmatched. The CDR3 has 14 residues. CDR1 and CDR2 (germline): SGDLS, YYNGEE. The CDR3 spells CASSPNRGRETQYF. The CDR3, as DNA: TGTGCCAGCAGCCCAAACAGGGGGCGGGAGACCCAGTACTTC. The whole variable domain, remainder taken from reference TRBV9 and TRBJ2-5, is DSGVTQTPKHLITATGQRVTLRCSPRSGDLSVYWYQQSLDQGLQFLIQYYNGEERAKGNILERFSAQQFPDLHSELNLSSLELGDSALYFCASSPNRGRETQYFGPGTRLLVL.

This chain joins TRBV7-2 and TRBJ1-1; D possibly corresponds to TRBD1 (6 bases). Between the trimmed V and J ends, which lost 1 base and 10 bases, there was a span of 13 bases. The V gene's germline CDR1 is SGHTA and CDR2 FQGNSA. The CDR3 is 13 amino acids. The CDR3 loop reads CASSLGTVRGAFF. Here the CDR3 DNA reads TGTGCCAGCAGCTTAGGGACAGTCAGAGGAGCTTTCTTT.

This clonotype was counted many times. The CDR3 DNA is TGTGCCAGCAGTTCCGCGGGGCTGGGGGATGGCTACACCTTC. It is translated as CASSSAGLGDGYTF. This chain uses TRBV28 with TRBJ1-2; D is perhaps TRBD1 (5 bases). The CDR3 consists of 14 residues. The V and J ends lost 4 bases and 6 bases respectively, with 15 bases between them. Germline V gene data show CDR1 as MDHEN and CDR2 as SYDVKM.

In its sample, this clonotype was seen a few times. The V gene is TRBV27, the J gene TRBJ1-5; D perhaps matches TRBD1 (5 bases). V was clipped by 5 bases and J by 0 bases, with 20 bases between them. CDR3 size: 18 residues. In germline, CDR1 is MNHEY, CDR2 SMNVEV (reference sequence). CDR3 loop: CASSPTLIRADSNQPQHF. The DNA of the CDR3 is TGTGCCAGCAGTCCGACCCTAATCAGGGCGGATAGCAATCAGCCCCAGCATTTT.

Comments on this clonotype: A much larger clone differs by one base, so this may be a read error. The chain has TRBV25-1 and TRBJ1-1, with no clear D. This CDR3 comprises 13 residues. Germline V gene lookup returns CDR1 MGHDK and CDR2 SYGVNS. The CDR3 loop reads CAGSESLGTEAFF. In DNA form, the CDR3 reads TGTGCCGGCAGTGAGTCCCTCGGCACTGAAGCTTTCTTT.

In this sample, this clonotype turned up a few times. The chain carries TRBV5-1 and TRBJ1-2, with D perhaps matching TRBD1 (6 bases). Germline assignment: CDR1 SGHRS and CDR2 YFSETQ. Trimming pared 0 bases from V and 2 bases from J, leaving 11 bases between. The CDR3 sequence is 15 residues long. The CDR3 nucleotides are TGCGCCAGCAGCTTGGTGCCCCAGGGGAACTATGGCTACACCTTC. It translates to CASSLVPQGNYGYTF.

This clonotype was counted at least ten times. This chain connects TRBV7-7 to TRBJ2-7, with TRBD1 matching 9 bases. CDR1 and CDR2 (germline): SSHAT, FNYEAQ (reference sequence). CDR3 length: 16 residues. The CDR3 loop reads CASSLGRDRAINEQYV. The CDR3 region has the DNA TGTGCTAGCAGCTTAGGACGGGACAGGGCTATAAACGAGCAGTACGTC.

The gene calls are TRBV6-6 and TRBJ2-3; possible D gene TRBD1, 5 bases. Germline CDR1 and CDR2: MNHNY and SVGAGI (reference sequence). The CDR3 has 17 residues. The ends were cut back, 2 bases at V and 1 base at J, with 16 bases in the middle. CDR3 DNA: TGTGCCAGCAGTTACAAGGGGATGAAACAGGGCACAGATACGCAGTATTTT. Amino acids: CASSYKGMKQGTDTQYF.

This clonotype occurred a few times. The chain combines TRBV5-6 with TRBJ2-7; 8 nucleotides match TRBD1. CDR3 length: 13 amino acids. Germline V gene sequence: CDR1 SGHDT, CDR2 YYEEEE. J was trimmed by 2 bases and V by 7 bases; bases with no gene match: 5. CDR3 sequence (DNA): TGTGCCAGCGGACAGGGTTTTACCTACGAGCAGTACGTC. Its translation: CASGQGFTYEQYV.

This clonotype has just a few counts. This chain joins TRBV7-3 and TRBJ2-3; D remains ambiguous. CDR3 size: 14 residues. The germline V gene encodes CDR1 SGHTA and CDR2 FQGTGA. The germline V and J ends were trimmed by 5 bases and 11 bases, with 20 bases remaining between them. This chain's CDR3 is CASSPYESTVWQYF. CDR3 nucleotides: TGTGCCAGCAGCCCCTACGAGAGTACGGTTTGGCAGTATTTT.

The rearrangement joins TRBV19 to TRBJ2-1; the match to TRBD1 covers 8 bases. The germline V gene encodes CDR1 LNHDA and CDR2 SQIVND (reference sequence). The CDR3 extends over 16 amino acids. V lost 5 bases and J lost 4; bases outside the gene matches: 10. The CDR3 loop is CASSPGTGRLYNEQFF. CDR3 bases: TGTGCCAGTAGTCCGGGGACAGGCCGATTATACAATGAGCAGTTCTTC.

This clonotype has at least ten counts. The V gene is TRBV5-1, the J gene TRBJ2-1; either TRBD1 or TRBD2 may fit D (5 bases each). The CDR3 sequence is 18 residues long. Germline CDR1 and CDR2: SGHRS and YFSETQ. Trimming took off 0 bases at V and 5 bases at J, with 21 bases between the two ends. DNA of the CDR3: TGCGCCAGCAGCTTGGCGGGACCGTCCCTCCTCTTAAACAATGAGCAGTTCTTC. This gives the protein CASSLAGPSLLLNNEQFF.

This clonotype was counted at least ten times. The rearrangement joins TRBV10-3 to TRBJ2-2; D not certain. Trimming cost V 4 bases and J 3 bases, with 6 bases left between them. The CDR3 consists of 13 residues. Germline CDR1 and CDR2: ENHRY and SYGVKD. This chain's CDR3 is CAISVWDTGELFF. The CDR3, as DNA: TGTGCCATCAGTGTGTGGGACACCGGGGAGCTGTTTTTT.

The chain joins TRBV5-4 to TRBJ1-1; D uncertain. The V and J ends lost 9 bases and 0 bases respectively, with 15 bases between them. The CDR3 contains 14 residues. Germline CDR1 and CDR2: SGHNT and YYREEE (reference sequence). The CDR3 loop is CATRTSLMNTEAFF. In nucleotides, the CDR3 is TGTGCCACTCGGACTTCCCTTATGAACACTGAAGCTTTCTTT.

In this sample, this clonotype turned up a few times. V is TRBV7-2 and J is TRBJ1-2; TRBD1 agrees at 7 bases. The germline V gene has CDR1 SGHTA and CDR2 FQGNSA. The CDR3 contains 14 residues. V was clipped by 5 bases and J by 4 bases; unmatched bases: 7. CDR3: CASSPIRDSYGYTF. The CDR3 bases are TGTGCCAGCAGCCCGATCCGGGACAGCTATGGCTACACCTTC.

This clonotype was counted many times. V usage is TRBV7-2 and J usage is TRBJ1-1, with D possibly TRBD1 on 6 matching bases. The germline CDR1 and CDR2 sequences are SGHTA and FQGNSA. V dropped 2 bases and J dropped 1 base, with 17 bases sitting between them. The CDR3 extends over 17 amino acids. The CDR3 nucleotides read TGTGCCAGCAGCTTAAGCGGGGGGGCCCATGGGAACACTGAAGCTTTCTTT. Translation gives CASSLSGGAHGNTEAFF. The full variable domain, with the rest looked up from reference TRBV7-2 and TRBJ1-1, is GAGVSQSPSNKVTEKGKDVELRCDPISGHTALYWYRQSLGQGLEFLIYFQGNSAPDKSGLPSDRFSAERTGGSVSTLTIQRTQQEDSAVYLCASSLSGGAHGNTEAFFGQGTRLTVV.

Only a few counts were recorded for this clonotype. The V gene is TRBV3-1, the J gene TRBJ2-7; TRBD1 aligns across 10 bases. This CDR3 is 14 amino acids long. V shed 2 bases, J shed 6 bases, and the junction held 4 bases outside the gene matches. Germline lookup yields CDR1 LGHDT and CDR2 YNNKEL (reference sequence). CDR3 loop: CASSQPGTGAEQYF. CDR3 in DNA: TGTGCCAGCAGCCAACCCGGGACAGGGGCCGAGCAGTACTTC.